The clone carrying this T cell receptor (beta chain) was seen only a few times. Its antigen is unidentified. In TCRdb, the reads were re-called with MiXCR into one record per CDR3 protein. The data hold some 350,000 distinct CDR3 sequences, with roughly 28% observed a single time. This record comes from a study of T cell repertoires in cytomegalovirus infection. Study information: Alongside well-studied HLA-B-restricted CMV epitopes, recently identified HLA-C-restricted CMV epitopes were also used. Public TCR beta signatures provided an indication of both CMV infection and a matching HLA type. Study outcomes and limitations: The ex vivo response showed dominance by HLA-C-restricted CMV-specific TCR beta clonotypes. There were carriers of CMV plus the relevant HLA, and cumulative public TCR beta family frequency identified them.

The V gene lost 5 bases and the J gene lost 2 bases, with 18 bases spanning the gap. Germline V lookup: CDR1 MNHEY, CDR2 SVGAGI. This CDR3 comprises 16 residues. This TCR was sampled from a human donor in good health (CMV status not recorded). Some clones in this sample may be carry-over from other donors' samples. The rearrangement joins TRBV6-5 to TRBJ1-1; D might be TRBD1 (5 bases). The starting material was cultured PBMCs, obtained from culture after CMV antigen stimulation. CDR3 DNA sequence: TGTGCCAGCAGTCAAAGCTGGGTGACAGCTAACACTGAAGCTTTCTTT. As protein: CASSQSWVTANTEAFF.